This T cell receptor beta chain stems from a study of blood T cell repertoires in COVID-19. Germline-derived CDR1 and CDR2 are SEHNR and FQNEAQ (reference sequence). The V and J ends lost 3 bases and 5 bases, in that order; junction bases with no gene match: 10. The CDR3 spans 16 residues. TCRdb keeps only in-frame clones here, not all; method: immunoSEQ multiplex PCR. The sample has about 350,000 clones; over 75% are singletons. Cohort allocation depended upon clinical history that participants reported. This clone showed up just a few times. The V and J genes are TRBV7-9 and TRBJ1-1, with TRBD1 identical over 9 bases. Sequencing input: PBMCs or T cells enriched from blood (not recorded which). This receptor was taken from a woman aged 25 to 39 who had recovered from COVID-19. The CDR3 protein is CASSLGLGTGWTEAFF. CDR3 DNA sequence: TGTGCCAGCAGCTTGGGTTTGGGGACAGGGTGGACTGAAGCTTTCTTT.